This TCR beta chain was profiled in a study of T cells in Graves' hyperthyroidism and ophthalmopathy. Study-wide results and limits: The model predicted ophthalmopathy a median about 6.6 months before onset.

It was RNA transcripts that yielded the amplified TCR beta CDR3 regions. HTBI primers drove first-round RT-PCR of the TCR CDR3. One entry per CDR3 protein results from TCRdb running MiXCR on the multiplex PCR reads. The sample consists of approximately 600,000 distinct CDR3 sequences, approximately 13% of them appearing once. The CDR3 sequence is 15 residues long. The V gene lost 5 bases and the J gene lost 4 bases, with 15 bases spanning the gap. The germline V gene encodes CDR1 SNHLY and CDR2 FYNNEI. As for this clonotype: Antigen unknown. Given a much more abundant clone one base away, this may be a read error.

Uncontrolled infection, other autoimmune disease, pregnancy and lactation each barred patients from inclusion. The chain is built from TRBV2 and TRBJ1-3, with D unresolved. The sequence was obtained from a woman aged 25 to 39 with Graves' hyperthyroidism that later progressed to Graves' ophthalmopathy. Sequencing used blood. CDR3 sequence reads: CASSSSDKSGNTIYF. The CDR3 DNA reads TGTGCCAGCAGTTCGTCCGACAAGTCGGGAAACACCATATATTTT.